A single sample is the source of the 27 T cell receptor beta chains below, sequenced in a study of blood T cell repertoires in COVID-19. Data came from immunoSEQ multiplex PCR; TCRdb stores just in-frame clones and leaves some out. The sample carries 150,000 to 200,000 clones, approximately 84% recorded once. The sequencing input was PBMCs or T cells enriched from blood (not recorded which). The receptors were gathered from a man aged 35-49 years who had recovered from COVID-19.

This chain connects TRBV28 to TRBJ1-3; no firm D call. Germline values: CDR1 MDHEN, CDR2 SYDVKM. The germline V and J ends were trimmed by 4 bases and 0 bases, with 13 bases remaining between them. This CDR3 comprises 16 residues. The CDR3 bases are TGTGCCAGCAGTTCATTAGCCCTATACTCTGGAAACACCATATATTTT. Protein: CASSSLALYSGNTIYF.

The V and J genes are TRBV6-1 and TRBJ2-1; the D is unclear. This CDR3 contains 15 residues. Germline-derived CDR1 and CDR2 are MNHNS and SASEGT. Trimming pared 3 bases from V and 6 bases from J, leaving 15 bases between. The CDR3 loop reads CASSDRLGIGNEQFF. Here the CDR3 DNA reads TGTGCCAGCAGTGACCGTCTAGGCATAGGCAATGAGCAGTTCTTC.

V gene TRBV14 combines with J gene TRBJ2-2; D perhaps matches TRBD1 (6 bases). Germline V gives CDR1 SGHDN, CDR2 FVKESK. The V gene lost 6 bases and the J gene lost 5 bases, with 10 bases spanning the gap. The CDR3 covers 13 residues. DNA of the CDR3: TGTGCCAGCAGTCAGCAGGGGACCGGGGAGCTGTTTTTT. It encodes CASSQQGTGELFF.

The V and J genes are TRBV7-2 and TRBJ2-4; D possibly corresponds to TRBD1 (5 bases). Trimming took 6 bases from V and 0 from J, leaving 12 bases between them. Germline V CDR1 and CDR2: SGHTA, FQGNSA. The CDR3 totals 15 residues. CDR3 sequence: CASSHSGLAKNIQYF. CDR3 sequence (DNA): TGTGCCAGCAGTCATTCAGGGCTAGCCAAAAACATTCAGTACTTC.

This chain joins TRBV11-3 and TRBJ2-1, with 8 bases identical to TRBD2. The CDR3 runs 16 residues. CDR1 is SGHNT and CDR2 is YENEEA in the germline V gene. Trimming at V came to 5 bases and at J to 0 bases, leaving 6 bases not matched to a gene. The CDR3 is CASSLGGTSSYNEQFF. The CDR3 DNA is TGTGCCAGCAGCCTAGGTGGGACTAGCTCCTACAATGAGCAGTTCTTC.

The chain has TRBV11-2 and TRBJ1-3; tentative D call: TRBD1 (5 bases). CDR3 size: 16 residues. The germline V and J ends were trimmed by 2 bases and 3 bases, with 14 bases remaining between them. Looked up from germline, CDR1 is SGHAT and CDR2 is FQNNGV. CDR3 bases: TGTGCCAGCAGCTTAATGCTTCGGGGGGGTGGAAACACCATATATTTT. It yields the protein CASSLMLRGGGNTIYF.

This chain links TRBV9 with TRBJ1-1; D call uncertain. The CDR3 covers 14 residues. Trimming shortened V by 3 bases and J by 1 base, and 10 bases separated the two germline ends. Germline-derived CDR1 and CDR2 are SGDLS and YYNGEE. The CDR3 is CASSAGWGNTEAFF. Here the CDR3 DNA reads TGTGCCAGCAGCGCGGGGTGGGGGAACACTGAAGCTTTCTTT.

The V call is TRBV23-1, the J call TRBJ2-2; D might be TRBD1 (5 bases). TRBV23-1 is placed among ORFs of uncertain function. V was shortened by 4 bases and J by 7 bases, with 10 bases between the two germline ends. The length of the CDR3 is 13 residues. The CDR3 coding sequence is TGCGCCAGCAGTCCCCAGGGAAACGGGGAGCTGTTTTTT. Protein: CASSPQGNGELFF.

This clone was recorded only once. This chain connects TRBV4-2 to TRBJ1-1; D is undetermined. From germline, CDR1 is LGHNA and CDR2 YNFKEQ. The CDR3 has 14 amino acids. V lost 1 base to trimming and J lost 6 bases, with 12 bases between them. For the CDR3, the DNA is TGTGCCAGCAGCCAAGGGATCTCGGGATCTGAAGCTTTCTTT. Its translation: CASSQGISGSEAFF.

The chain employs TRBV18 and TRBJ1-2; D unclear. The V gene lost 2 bases and the J gene lost 6 bases, with 7 bases spanning the gap. Germline loops: CDR1 KGHSH, CDR2 LQKENI. The CDR3 extends over 12 amino acids. The CDR3 bases are TGTGCCAGCTCACCAAGCCAGGATGGCTACACCTTC. Protein: CASSPSQDGYTF.

The chain carries TRBV27 and TRBJ1-2; no reliable D call. CDR1 is MNHEY and CDR2 is SMNVEV in the germline V gene (reference sequence). V dropped 2 bases and J dropped 4 bases, with 8 bases sitting between them. There are 13 residues in the CDR3. The CDR3 coding sequence is TGTGCCAGCAGTTTAGCGGCGGGCTATGGCTACACCTTC. Amino acids: CASSLAAGYGYTF.

V and J are TRBV3-1 (or the pseudogene TRBV3-2) and TRBJ2-3; TRBD2 aligns across 11 bases. The trim removed 4 bases at V and 4 bases at J, leaving 7 bases unmatched. CDR1 and CDR2 (germline): LGHDT, YNNKEL (reference sequence). CDR3 length: 16 residues. Here the CDR3 DNA reads TGTGCCAGCAGCCTTCGACTAGCGGGGTACTCAGATACGCAGTATTTT. This encodes CASSLRLAGYSDTQYF.

The gene calls are TRBV2 and TRBJ1-1; TRBD1 might be the D (6 bases). V lost 10 bases and J 0 bases, leaving 12 bases between the germline ends. The CDR3 has 13 amino acids. Per germline, CDR1 SNHLY and CDR2 FYNNEI. This chain's CDR3 is CATGVSVNTEAFF. The CDR3 DNA reads as TGTGCCACAGGGGTTTCGGTGAACACTGAAGCTTTCTTT.

The CDR3 region has the DNA TGTGCCAGCTTTCGGGGTACACATGGCTACACCTTC. It specifies CASFRGTHGYTF. The rearrangement uses TRBV7-9 and TRBJ1-2; no clear D. The germline CDR1 and CDR2 sequences are SEHNR and FQNEAQ (reference sequence). Trimming removed 8 bases at V and 6 bases at J, with 13 bases between. The CDR3 contains 12 residues.

V and J are TRBV7-2 and TRBJ2-2, with 10 bases identical to TRBD2. Germline V gives CDR1 SGHTA, CDR2 FQGNSA. The CDR3 loop spans 17 amino acids. The V segment lost 2 bases and the J segment 4 bases; nucleotides outside the gene matches: 7. CDR3 DNA sequence: TGTGCCAGCAGCTTATATCGGAGCGGGGGGGGCACCGGGGAGCTGTTTTTT. Its protein is CASSLYRSGGGTGELFF.

The genes are TRBV7-2 and TRBJ2-2; possibly TRBD1 for D (5 bases). The germline gives CDR1 SGHTA, CDR2 FQGNSA. Deletions cut 5 bases from V and 1 base from J, with 14 bases between. CDR3 length equals 16 residues. CDR3 DNA sequence: TGTGCCAGCAGCGCCTCAGGGTCTAAGAACACCGGGGAGCTGTTTTTT. Amino acids: CASSASGSKNTGELFF.

This sequence joins TRBV4-2 and TRBJ1-2; the match to TRBD1 covers 10 bases. The germline CDR1 and CDR2 sequences are LGHNA and YNFKEQ. V lost 1 base, J lost 5 bases, and 7 bases stayed unmatched. CDR3 length: 16 amino acids. CDR3 nucleotides: TGTGCCAGCAGCCAAGGGAACTCGGACAGGGGGTATGGCTACACCTTC. Translating it yields CASSQGNSDRGYGYTF.

The chain recombines TRBV9 with TRBJ2-5; the D gene is possibly TRBD2 (6 bases). Trimming left V 0 bases short and J 0 bases short, with 12 bases between. The length of the CDR3 is 16 residues. Germline V gene lookup returns CDR1 SGDLS and CDR2 YYNGEE. CDR3 sequence: CASSVGVRGYQETQYF. The CDR3 nucleotides are TGTGCCAGCAGCGTAGGGGTCCGGGGGTACCAAGAGACCCAGTACTTC.

The genes are TRBV10-3 and TRBJ1-1; 9 nucleotides agree with TRBD1. The V segment lost 6 bases and the J segment 10 bases; nucleotides outside the gene matches: 6. Germline V lookup: CDR1 ENHRY, CDR2 SYGVKD. The length of the CDR3 is 12 residues. The CDR3 is CAIRGQGELAFF. In nucleotides, the CDR3 is TGTGCCATCAGGGGACAGGGTGAGTTAGCTTTCTTT.

The genes are TRBV5-8 and TRBJ2-7; 7 bases align to TRBD1. Germline V gene lookup returns CDR1 SGHTS and CDR2 YDEGEE. The CDR3 is made up of 15 amino acids. With 4 bases clipped from V and 5 bases from J, the junction kept 12 bases outside the gene matches. CDR3 region: CASSAYRQGVDEQYF. The DNA for the CDR3 is TGTGCCAGCAGCGCATACAGACAGGGAGTTGACGAGCAGTACTTC.

The rearrangement uses TRBV5-1 and TRBJ1-6; D remains unclear. Germline CDR1 is SGHRS and CDR2 is YFSETQ. The CDR3 loop spans 14 amino acids. Trimming left V 2 bases short and J 10 bases short, with 13 bases between. The CDR3 protein is CASSFSDLESPLHF. The CDR3 DNA is TGCGCCAGCAGCTTCAGCGATCTCGAATCACCCCTCCACTTT.

The DNA for the CDR3 is TGTGCCAGCCTCACGGGGGCAGGGGGCGGGTATGGCTACACCTTC. Its translation is CASLTGAGGGYGYTF. The gene calls are TRBV6-6 and TRBJ1-2; TRBD1 agrees at 8 bases. V trimming: 8 bases; J trimming: 5 bases; junction bases outside the gene matches: 13. The CDR3 is made up of 15 amino acids. CDR1 MNHNY and CDR2 SVGAGI come from the germline V gene (reference sequence).

CDR3 sequence (DNA): TGCGCCAGCAGGGGCCAAGCGGGGGGGCCGATCGACGAGCAGTACTTC. Translated: CASRGQAGGPIDEQYF. This chain connects TRBV5-1 to TRBJ2-7, with 10 nucleotides matching TRBD2. The CDR3 loop spans 16 amino acids. CDR1 is SGHRS and CDR2 is YFSETQ in the germline V gene. Trimming took 5 bases from V and 5 from J; bases not matched to a gene: 13.

The chain combines TRBV27 with TRBJ1-2; unclear D gene. The CDR3 has 15 amino acids. Germline values: CDR1 MNHEY, CDR2 SMNVEV (reference sequence). Trimming removed 0 bases from V and 2 bases from J, with 10 bases in between. CDR3 protein: CASSLSSPTNYGYTF. The CDR3 region has the DNA TGTGCCAGCAGTTTATCGTCTCCTACCAACTATGGCTACACCTTC.

The chain links TRBV30 to TRBJ1-1; D is possibly TRBD1 (5 bases). Germline-derived CDR1 and CDR2 are GTSNPN and SVGIG (reference sequence). The CDR3 runs 15 residues. V was trimmed by 0 bases and J by 0 bases, leaving 11 bases between them. CDR3 coding DNA: TGTGCCTGGAGTGTAGGACACCGCATGAACACTGAAGCTTTCTTT. It encodes CAWSVGHRMNTEAFF.

Here the CDR3 DNA reads TGTGCCAGCAGTTTTACAGGGTCGTACAATTCACCCCTCCACTTT. Protein product: CASSFTGSYNSPLHF. This sequence joins TRBV28 and TRBJ1-6; weak D call: TRBD1 (6 bases). Germline loops: CDR1 MDHEN, CDR2 SYDVKM. This CDR3 region has 15 residues. Trimming took off 3 bases at V and 7 bases at J, with 13 bases between the two ends.

The V and J genes are TRBV18 and TRBJ1-5; D is perhaps TRBD1 (6 bases). V was cut by 4 bases and J by 3 bases, with 16 bases left in between. This CDR3 has 16 residues. Germline V gene lookup returns CDR1 KGHSH and CDR2 LQKENI. Here the CDR3 DNA reads TGTGCCAGCTCACTCACCTACAGGGATTACAATCAGCCCCAGCATTTT. It translates to CASSLTYRDYNQPQHF.